This TCR beta chain was identified during a study of T cell repertoires in cytomegalovirus infection (dated by TCRdb to 2018 to 2020). Study-level background: Alongside well-studied HLA-B-restricted epitopes, the peptide stimulations were aimed at recently identified HLA-C-restricted CMV epitopes, whose presentation resists viral immunomodulation. Donor HLA type was relevant to the analysis, as public TCR beta signatures indicated carriage of CMV infection together with the matching HLA type.

This specimen's treatment or condition label, per the study, means: in vitro stimulation with specific CMV peptide epitopes to enrich CMV-specific T cells. This sample was sequenced with an Illumina HiSeq 1500. The public reads were run again by TCRdb, first through fastp at Q25 and then through MiXCR, and only productive beta chains were kept. Merged by CDR3 protein, the rows form single entries marked with the most common genes and DNA. Counted in this sample were about 740,000 distinct CDR3 sequences; around a third of them appeared once. Jointly, the top ten make up 15% to 20% of the sample. What the research found in general, with its limitations: The ex vivo response was dominated by HLA-C-restricted CMV-specific TCR beta clonotypes, which also provided the single most frequent clonotype in two of eight donors. Carriers of CMV infection plus the relevant HLA type were discriminated by the cumulative frequency of public TCR beta family members in the study cohort and in an independent approximately 360-donor cohort.

Measured from the cysteine to the phenylalanine, the CDR3 is 13 residues long. The entry retains the CDR3 DNA only, 39 bases that are in frame from base 1. V gives up 0 bases and J gives up 7 bases, and the segment between their germline ends measures 8 bases. Looking up the germline V gene yields CDR1 SGHTA and CDR2 FQGNSA. Details on this clonotype: Its antigen target is currently unknown. One base away there is no much larger clone; base qualities are not given.

The receptor was isolated from a human donor in good health (CMV status not recorded). Some clones in this sample may be carry-over from other donors' samples. Sequencing used cultured PBMCs, obtained from culture after CMV antigen stimulation. The V gene is TRBV7-2 and the J gene is TRBJ2-3; no confident D gene assignment can be made. The DNA sequence is TGTGCCAGCAGCTTAGCAGGGTCAAATACGCAGTATTTT. It encodes CASSLAGSNTQYF.